The source of this T cell receptor beta chain is a study of blood T cell repertoires in COVID-19. Assay: immunoSEQ multiplex PCR; the TCRdb copy retains only in-frame clones and omits some. In the table there are over 85,000 clones, roughly 91% of which are singletons. The CDR3 is 15 amino acids. Germline loops: CDR1 LGHNA, CDR2 YSLEER. The V and J ends lost 0 bases and 7 bases respectively, with 15 bases between them. The rearrangement uses TRBV4-3 and TRBJ1-2; TRBD1 might be the D (6 bases). This TCR was recovered from a woman older than 75 with acute or convalescent COVID-19. What was sequenced was peripheral blood. The CDR3 sequence: CASSQEGRGAFGYTF. The CDR3 coding sequence is TGCGCCAGCAGCCAAGAAGGCAGGGGTGCTTTTGGCTACACCTTC.